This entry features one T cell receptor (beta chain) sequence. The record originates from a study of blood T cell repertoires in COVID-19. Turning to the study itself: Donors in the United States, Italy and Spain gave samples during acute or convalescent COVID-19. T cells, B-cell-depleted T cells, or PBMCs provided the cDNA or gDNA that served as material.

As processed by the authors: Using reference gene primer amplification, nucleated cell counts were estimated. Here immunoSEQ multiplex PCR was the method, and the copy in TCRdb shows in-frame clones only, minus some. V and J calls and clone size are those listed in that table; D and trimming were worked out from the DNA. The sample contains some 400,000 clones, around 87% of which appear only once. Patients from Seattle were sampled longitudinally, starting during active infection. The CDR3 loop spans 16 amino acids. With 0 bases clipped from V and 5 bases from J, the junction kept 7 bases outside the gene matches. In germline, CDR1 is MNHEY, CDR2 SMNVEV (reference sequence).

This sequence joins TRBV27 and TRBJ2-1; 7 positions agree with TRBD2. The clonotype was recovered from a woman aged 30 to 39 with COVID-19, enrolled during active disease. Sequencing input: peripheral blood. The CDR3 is CASSLSLAALNNEQFF. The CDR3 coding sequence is TGTGCCAGCAGTTTATCGCTAGCGGCCCTGAACAATGAGCAGTTCTTC.